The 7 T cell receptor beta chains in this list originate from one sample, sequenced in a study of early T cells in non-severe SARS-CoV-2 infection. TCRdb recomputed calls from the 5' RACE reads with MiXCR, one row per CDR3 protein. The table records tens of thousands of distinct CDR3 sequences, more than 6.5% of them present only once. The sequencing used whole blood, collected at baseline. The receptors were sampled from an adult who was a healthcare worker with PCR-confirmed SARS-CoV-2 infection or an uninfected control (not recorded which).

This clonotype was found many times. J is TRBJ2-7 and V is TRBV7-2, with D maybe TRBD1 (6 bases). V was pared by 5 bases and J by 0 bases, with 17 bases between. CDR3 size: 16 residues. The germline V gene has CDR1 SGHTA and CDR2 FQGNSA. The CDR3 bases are TGTGCCAGCAGCCTGATTGGGGGCCTTACCTCCTACGAGCAGTACTTC. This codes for CASSLIGGLTSYEQYF.

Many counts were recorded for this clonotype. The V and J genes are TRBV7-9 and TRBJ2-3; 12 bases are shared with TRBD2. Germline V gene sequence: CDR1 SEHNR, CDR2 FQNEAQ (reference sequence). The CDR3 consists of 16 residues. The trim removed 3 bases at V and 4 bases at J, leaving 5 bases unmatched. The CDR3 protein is CASSFLAGGPPDTQYF. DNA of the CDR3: TGTGCCAGCAGCTTTCTAGCGGGGGGGCCACCAGATACGCAGTATTTT.

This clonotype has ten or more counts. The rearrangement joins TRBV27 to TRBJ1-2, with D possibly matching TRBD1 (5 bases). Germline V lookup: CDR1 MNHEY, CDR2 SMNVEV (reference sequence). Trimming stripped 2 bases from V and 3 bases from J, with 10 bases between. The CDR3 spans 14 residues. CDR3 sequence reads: CASSLAGSHYGYTF. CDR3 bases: TGTGCCAGCAGTTTAGCAGGGAGTCACTATGGCTACACCTTC.

The CDR3 DNA follows: TGTGCCAGCAGCTTGATCTTTTCGGTGGGCACCGGGGAGCTGTTTTTT. Its translation: CASSLIFSVGTGELFF. The V gene is TRBV5-6, the J gene TRBJ2-2; D not resolved. V lost 1 base to trimming and J lost 4 bases, with 14 bases between them. The CDR3 loop spans 16 amino acids. Germline CDR1 is SGHDT and CDR2 is YYEEEE.

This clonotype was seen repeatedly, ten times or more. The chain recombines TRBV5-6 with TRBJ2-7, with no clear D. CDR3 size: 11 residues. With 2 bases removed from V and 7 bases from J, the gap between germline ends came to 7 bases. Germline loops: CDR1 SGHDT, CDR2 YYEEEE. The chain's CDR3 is CASSFGWEQYF. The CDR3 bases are TGTGCCAGCAGCTTTGGTTGGGAGCAGTACTTC.

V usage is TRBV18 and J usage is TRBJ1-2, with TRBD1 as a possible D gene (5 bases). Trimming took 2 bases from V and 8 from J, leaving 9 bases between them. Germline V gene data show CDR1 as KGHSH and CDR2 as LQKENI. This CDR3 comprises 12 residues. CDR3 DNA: TGTGCCAGCTCACCAGCAGGGCACGGCTACACCTTC. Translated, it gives CASSPAGHGYTF.

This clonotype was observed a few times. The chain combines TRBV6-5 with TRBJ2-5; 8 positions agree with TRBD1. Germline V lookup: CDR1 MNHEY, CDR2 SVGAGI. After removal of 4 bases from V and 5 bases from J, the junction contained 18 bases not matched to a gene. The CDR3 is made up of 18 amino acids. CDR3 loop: CASSSWQLRQGRKETQYF. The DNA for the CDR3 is TGTGCCAGCAGTTCTTGGCAACTTCGACAGGGGAGGAAGGAGACCCAGTACTTC.